This TCR delta chain is from a study of gamma-delta chains in newborns, infants, children. Study details: Microbial exposure reportedly drives polyclonal innate γδ T cell expansion after birth.

This CDR3 is built from 18 residues. Looked up from germline, CDR1 is GEAIGNYY and CDR2 is EKD. Losses at the gene ends were 0 bases for V and 6 bases for J; bases not matched to a gene: 11. TCRdb reprocessed the reads through CATT. This table holds about 4,900 delta-chain clones, roughly 2.6% found once. The sequence came from a child who was a newborn, infant or young child, either healthy, febrile or measles-vaccinated (not recorded which). Sequenced material: blood. V and J are TRDV2 and TRDJ2; 11 bases are shared with TRDD3. The DNA of the CDR3 is TGTGCCTGTGACACCGTTGAACTGGGGGATAAATCGGCAGCACAACTCTTCTTT. Its protein product is CACDTVELGDKSAAQLFF.